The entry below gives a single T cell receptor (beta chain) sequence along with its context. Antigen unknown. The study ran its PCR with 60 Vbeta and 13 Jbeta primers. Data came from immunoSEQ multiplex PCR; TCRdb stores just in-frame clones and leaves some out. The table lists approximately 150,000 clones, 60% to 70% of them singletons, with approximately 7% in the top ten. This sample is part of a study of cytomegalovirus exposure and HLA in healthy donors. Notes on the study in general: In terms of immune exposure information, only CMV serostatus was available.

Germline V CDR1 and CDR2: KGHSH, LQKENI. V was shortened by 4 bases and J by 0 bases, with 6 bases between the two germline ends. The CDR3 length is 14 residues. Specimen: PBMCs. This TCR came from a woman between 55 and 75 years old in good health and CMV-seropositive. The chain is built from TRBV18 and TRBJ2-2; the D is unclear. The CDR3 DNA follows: TGTGCCAGCTCACGCCTAGCGAACACCGGGGAGCTGTTTTTT. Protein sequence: CASSRLANTGELFF.